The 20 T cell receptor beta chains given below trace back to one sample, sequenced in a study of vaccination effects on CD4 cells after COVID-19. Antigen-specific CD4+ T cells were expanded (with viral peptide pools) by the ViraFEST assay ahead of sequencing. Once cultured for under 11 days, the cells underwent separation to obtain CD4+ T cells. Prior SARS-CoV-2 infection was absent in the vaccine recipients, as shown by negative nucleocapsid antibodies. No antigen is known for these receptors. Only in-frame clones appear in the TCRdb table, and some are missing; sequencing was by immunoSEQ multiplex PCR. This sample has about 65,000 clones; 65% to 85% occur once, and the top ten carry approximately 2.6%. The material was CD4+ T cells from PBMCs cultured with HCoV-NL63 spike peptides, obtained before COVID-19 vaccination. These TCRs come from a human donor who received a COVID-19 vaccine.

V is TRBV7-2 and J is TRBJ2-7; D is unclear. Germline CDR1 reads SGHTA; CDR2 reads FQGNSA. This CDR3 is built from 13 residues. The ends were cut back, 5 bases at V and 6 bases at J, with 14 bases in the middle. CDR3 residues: CASSPEVRVEQYV. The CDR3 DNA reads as TGTGCCAGCAGCCCCGAGGTGAGAGTCGAGCAGTACGTC.

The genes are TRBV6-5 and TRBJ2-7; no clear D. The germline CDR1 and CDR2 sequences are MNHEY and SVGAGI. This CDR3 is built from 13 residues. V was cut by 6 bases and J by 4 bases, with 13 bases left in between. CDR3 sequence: CASSTQDRYEQYV. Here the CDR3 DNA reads TGTGCCAGCAGCACCCAGGACCGTTACGAGCAGTACGTC.

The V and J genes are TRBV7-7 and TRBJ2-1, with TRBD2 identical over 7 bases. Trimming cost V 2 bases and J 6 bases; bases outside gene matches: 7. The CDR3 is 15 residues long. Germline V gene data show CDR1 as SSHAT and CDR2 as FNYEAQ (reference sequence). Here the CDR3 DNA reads TGTGCCAGCAGCTTAATTGGGGGGAGGGGCAATGAGCAGTTCTTC. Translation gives CASSLIGGRGNEQFF. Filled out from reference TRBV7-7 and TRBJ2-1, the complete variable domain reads GAGVSQSPRYKVTKRGQDVTLRCDPISSHATLYWYQQALGQGPEFLTYFNYEAQPDKSGLPSDRFSAERPEGSISTLTIQRTEQRDSAMYRCASSLIGGRGNEQFFGPGTRLTVL.

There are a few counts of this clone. The CDR3 sequence is CASSRGPSSYNSPLHF. CDR3 DNA sequence: TGTGCCAGCAGCCGGGGACCGAGCTCCTATAATTCACCCCTCCACTTT. The rearrangement uses TRBV7-8 and TRBJ1-6, with D maybe TRBD1 (5 bases). The V end was cut by 5 bases, the J end by 0 bases, with 11 bases between. From germline, CDR1 is SGHVS and CDR2 FQNEAQ. The length of the CDR3 is 16 residues.

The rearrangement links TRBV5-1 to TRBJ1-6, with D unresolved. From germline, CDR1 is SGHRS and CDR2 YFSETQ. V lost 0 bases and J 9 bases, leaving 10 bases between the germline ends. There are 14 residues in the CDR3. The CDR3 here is CASSLAGVGSPLHF. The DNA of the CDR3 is TGCGCCAGCAGCTTGGCTGGGGTCGGTTCACCCCTCCACTTT.

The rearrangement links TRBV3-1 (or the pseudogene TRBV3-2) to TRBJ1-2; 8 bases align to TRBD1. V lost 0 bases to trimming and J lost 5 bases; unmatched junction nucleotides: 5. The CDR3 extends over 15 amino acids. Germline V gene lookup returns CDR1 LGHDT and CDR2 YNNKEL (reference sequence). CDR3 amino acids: CASSQEGGTGYGYTF. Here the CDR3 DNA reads TGTGCCAGCAGCCAAGAAGGCGGGACAGGTTATGGCTACACCTTC.

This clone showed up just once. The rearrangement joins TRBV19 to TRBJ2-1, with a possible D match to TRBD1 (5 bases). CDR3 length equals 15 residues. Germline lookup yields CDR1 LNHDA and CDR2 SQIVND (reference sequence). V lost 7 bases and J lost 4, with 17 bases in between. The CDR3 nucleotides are TGTGCCAGTATGCCCAGGGTTCTCACTTACAATGAGCAGTTCTTC. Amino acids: CASMPRVLTYNEQFF. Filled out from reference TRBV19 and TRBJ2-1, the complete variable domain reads DGGITQSPKYLFRKEGQNVTLSCEQNLNHDAMYWYRQDPGQGLRLIYYSQIVNDFQKGDIAEGYSVSREKKESFPLTVTSAQKNPTAFYLCASMPRVLTYNEQFFGPGTRLTVL.

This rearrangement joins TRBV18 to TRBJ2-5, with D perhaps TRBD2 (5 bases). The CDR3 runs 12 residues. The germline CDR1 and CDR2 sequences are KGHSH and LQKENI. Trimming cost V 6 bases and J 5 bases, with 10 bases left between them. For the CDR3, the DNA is TGTGCCAGCTCCCAACGGAGGGAGACCCAGTACTTC. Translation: CASSQRRETQYF.

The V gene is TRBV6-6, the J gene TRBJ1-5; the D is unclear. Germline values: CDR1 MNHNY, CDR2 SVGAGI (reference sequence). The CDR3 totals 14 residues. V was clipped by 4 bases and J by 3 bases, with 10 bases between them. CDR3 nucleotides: TGTGCCAGCAGTTCCGGACGGACCAATCAGCCCCAGCATTTT. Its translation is CASSSGRTNQPQHF.

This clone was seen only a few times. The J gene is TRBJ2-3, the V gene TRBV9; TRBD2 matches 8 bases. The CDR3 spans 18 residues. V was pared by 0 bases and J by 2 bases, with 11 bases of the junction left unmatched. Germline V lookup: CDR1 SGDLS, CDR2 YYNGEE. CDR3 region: CASSVELPAGVSTDTQYF. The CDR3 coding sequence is TGTGCCAGCAGCGTAGAGTTGCCAGCGGGGGTTTCCACAGATACGCAGTATTTT. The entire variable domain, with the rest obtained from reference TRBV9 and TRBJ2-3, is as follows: DSGVTQTPKHLITATGQRVTLRCSPRSGDLSVYWYQQSLDQGLQFLIQYYNGEERAKGNILERFSAQQFPDLHSELNLSSLELGDSALYFCASSVELPAGVSTDTQYFGPGTRLTVL.

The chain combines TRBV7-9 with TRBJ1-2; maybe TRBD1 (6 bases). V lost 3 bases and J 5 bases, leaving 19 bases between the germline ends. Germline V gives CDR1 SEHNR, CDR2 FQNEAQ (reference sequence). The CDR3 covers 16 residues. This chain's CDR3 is CASSFGAGGQLYGYTF. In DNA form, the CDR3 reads TGTGCCAGCAGCTTTGGGGCTGGTGGACAGCTATATGGCTACACCTTC.

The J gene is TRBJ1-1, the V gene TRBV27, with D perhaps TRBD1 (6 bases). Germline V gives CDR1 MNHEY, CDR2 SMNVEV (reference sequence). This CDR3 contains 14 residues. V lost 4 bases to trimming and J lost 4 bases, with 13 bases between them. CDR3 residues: CASSSLRGGTEAFF. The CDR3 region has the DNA TGTGCCAGCAGTTCCTTGAGGGGGGGCACTGAAGCTTTCTTT.

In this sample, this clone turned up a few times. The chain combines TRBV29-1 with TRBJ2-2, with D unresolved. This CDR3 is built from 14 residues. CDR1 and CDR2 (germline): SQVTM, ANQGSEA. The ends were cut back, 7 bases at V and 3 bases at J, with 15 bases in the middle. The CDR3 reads CSGLWGSHTGELFF. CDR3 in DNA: TGCAGCGGATTGTGGGGTTCGCACACCGGGGAGCTGTTTTTT.

CDR3 sequence: CASSEEWGLPNQPQHF. CDR3 DNA: TGTGCCAGCAGTGAAGAGTGGGGTCTACCCAATCAGCCCCAGCATTTT. The V gene is TRBV6-1, the J gene TRBJ1-5; D gene uncertain. CDR1 is MNHNS and CDR2 is SASEGT in the germline V gene. This CDR3 comprises 16 residues. Trimming took 1 base from V and 3 from J, leaving 13 bases between them.

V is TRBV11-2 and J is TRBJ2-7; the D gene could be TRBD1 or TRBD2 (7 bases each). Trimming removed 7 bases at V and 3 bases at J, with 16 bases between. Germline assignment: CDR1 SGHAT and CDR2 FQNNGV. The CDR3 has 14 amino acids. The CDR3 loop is CASKRDSDHYEQYV. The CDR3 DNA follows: TGTGCCAGCAAGCGGGACAGTGATCACTACGAGCAGTACGTC.

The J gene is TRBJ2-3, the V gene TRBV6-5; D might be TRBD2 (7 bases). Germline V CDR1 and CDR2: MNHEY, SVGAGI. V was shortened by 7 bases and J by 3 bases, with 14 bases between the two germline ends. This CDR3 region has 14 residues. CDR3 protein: CASKAGAGTDTQYF. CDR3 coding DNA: TGTGCCAGCAAGGCGGGGGCGGGAACAGATACGCAGTATTTT.

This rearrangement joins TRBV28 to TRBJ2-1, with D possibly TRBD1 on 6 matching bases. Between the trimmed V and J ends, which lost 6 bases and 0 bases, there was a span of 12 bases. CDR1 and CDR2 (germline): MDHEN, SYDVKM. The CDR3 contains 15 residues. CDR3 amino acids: CASSGRGFSYNEQFF. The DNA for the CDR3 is TGTGCCAGCAGCGGCAGGGGTTTCTCCTACAATGAGCAGTTCTTC.

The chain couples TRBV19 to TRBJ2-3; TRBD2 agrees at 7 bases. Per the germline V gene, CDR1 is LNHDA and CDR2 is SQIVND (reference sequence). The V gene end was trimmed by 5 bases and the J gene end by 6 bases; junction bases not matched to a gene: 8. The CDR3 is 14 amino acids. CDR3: CASSATSYSDTQYF. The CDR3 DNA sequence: TGTGCCAGTAGTGCGACTAGCTATTCGGATACGCAGTATTTT.

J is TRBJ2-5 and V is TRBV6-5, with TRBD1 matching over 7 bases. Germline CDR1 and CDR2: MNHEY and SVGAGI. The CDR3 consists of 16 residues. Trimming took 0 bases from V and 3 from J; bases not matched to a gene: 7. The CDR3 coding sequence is TGTGCCAGCAGTTACTCTTACGGGACAGCCGAAGAGACCCAGTACTTC. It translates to CASSYSYGTAEETQYF.

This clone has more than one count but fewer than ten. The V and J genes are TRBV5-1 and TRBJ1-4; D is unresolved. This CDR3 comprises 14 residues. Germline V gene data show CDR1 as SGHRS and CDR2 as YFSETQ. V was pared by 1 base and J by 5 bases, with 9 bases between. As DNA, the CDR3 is TGCGCCAGCAGCTTGCAGGCTTCGAATGAAAAACTGTTTTTT. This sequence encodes CASSLQASNEKLFF. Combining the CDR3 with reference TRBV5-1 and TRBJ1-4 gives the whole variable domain KAGVTQTPRYLIKTRGQQVTLSCSPISGHRSVSWYQQTPGQGLQFLFEYFSETQRNKGNFPGRFSGRQFSNSRSEMNVSTLELGDSALYLCASSLQASNEKLFFGSGTQLSVL.